The 20 T cell receptor beta chains below come from one sample, sequenced in a study of T-cell memory formation after mild COVID-19. TCRdb reprocessed the 5' RACE reads with MiXCR, giving one entry per CDR3 protein. The sample holds about 130,000 distinct CDR3 sequences, 16% seen once. What was sequenced was PBMCs or a T cell subset sorted from them (not recorded which). These receptors came from an adult woman who had mild COVID-19 (a few samples of this study predate the infection). Cell type and time point are not known.

The chain employs TRBV24-1 and TRBJ1-4, with D tentatively TRBD1 (6 bases). CDR1 KGHDR and CDR2 SFDVKD come from the germline V gene. This CDR3 has 14 amino acids. The V end was cut by 7 bases, the J end by 5 bases, with 13 bases between. The CDR3 sequence: CATSSGTPNEKLFF. The CDR3 nucleotides read TGTGCCACCAGCTCCGGGACACCGAATGAAAAACTGTTTTTT.

This clonotype was picked up a small number of times. This rearrangement joins TRBV25-1 to TRBJ2-5; D is possibly TRBD1 or TRBD2 (5 bases each). Germline V gene data show CDR1 as MGHDK and CDR2 as SYGVNS. The CDR3 runs to 16 residues. V shed 6 bases and J shed 2 bases, with 19 bases lying between them. This CDR3 is CASSPRLGTQQETQYF. CDR3 nucleotide sequence: TGTGCCAGCAGCCCCCGGTTGGGGACGCAACAAGAGACCCAGTACTTC. Full variable domain (missing parts from reference TRBV25-1 and TRBJ2-5): EADIYQTPRYLVIGTGKKITLECSQTMGHDKMYWYQQDPGMELHLIHYSYGVNSTEKGDLSSESTVSRIRTEHFPLTLESARPSHTSQYLCASSPRLGTQQETQYFGPGTRLLVL.

This clonotype has ten or more counts. This chain uses TRBV27 with TRBJ1-2, with D possibly being TRBD1 (6 bases). Germline CDR1 MNHEY, CDR2 SMNVEV (reference sequence). Trimming stripped 3 bases from V and 3 bases from J, with 11 bases between. The CDR3 is 14 amino acids. The chain's CDR3 is CASSFGQTDYGYTF. CDR3 DNA sequence: TGTGCCAGCAGTTTCGGACAGACCGACTATGGCTACACCTTC.

The genes are TRBV15 and TRBJ1-6; unclear D gene. The CDR3 loop spans 16 amino acids. Germline V gives CDR1 LNHNV, CDR2 YYDKDF (reference sequence). V lost 0 bases and J 9 bases, leaving 15 bases between the germline ends. CDR3 sequence reads: CATSRDRRQEGSPLHF. CDR3 nucleotides: TGTGCCACCAGCAGAGATCGGCGGCAGGAGGGTTCACCCCTCCACTTT.

This clonotype turned up a few times. The chain couples TRBV12-3 or TRBV12-4 to TRBJ2-2, with 7 bases identical to TRBD1. J lost 11 bases, V lost 8 bases, and 23 bases had no gene match. This CDR3 comprises 17 residues. The CDR3 sequence: CASQGSLHRGVVPELFF. The CDR3 coding sequence is TGTGCCAGCCAGGGCTCCCTACACAGGGGAGTGGTGCCCGAGCTGTTTTTT.

The chain employs TRBV5-1 and TRBJ2-7; maybe TRBD2 (5 bases). The CDR3 has 14 residues. Germline values: CDR1 SGHRS, CDR2 YFSETQ. The ends were cut back, 1 base at V and 5 bases at J, with 13 bases in the middle. CDR3 DNA: TGCGCCAGCAGCTTGTTACTTGGACTGAACGAGCAGTACTTC. Protein sequence: CASSLLLGLNEQYF.

The CDR3 DNA is TGCAGTGCTAGAGGGGGAGGGAGGGGTATGGAGCAGTTCTTC. As protein: CSARGGGRGMEQFF. The chain employs TRBV20-1 and TRBJ2-1; 7 nucleotides match TRBD2. V lost 1 base and J lost 10; bases outside the gene matches: 10. CDR3 length equals 14 residues. The germline V gene encodes CDR1 DFQATT and CDR2 SNEGSKA (reference sequence).

This clonotype has just a few counts. The CDR3 DNA reads as TGTGCCAGCAGTTCATACAGGGGGCGCGACAATGAGCAGTTCTTC. It specifies CASSSYRGRDNEQFF. The chain couples TRBV27 to TRBJ2-1; 9 bases map to TRBD1. V dropped 4 bases and J dropped 5; count of bases not matched to a gene: 6. This CDR3 is 15 amino acids long. Germline CDR1 and CDR2: MNHEY and SMNVEV (reference sequence).

This clonotype was observed a few times. The chain is built from TRBV14 and TRBJ2-5; possible D gene TRBD2, 6 bases. The ends were cut back, 0 bases at V and 4 bases at J, with 9 bases in the middle. The CDR3 has 14 residues. Germline CDR1 is SGHDN and CDR2 is FVKESK. CDR3 residues: CASSQDGGSETQYF. In DNA form, the CDR3 reads TGTGCCAGCAGCCAAGATGGGGGGTCAGAGACCCAGTACTTC.

V is TRBV29-1 and J is TRBJ2-7, with a weak D call TRBD1 (6 bases). Trimming removed 6 bases from V and 4 bases from J, with 16 bases in between. In germline, CDR1 is SQVTM, CDR2 ANQGSEA. CDR3 size: 13 residues. CDR3 residues: CSVSDRNRYEQYF. The CDR3, as DNA: TGCAGCGTCTCTGACAGGAACCGTTACGAGCAGTACTTC.

J is TRBJ2-7 and V is TRBV27; D call uncertain. The CDR3 contains 14 residues. V lost 4 bases to trimming and J lost 3 bases, with 13 bases between them. Looked up from germline, CDR1 is MNHEY and CDR2 is SMNVEV (reference sequence). The CDR3 reads CASSSTTEIYEQYF. The CDR3 nucleotides are TGTGCCAGCAGTTCCACAACAGAAATCTACGAGCAGTACTTC.

The chain has TRBV5-6 and TRBJ1-2; no clear D gene. This CDR3 is built from 12 residues. V lost 0 bases, J lost 10 bases, and 10 bases lay in between. In germline, CDR1 is SGHDT, CDR2 YYEEEE. In nucleotides, the CDR3 is TGTGCCAGCAGCTTGGCTGAGTTTGACTACACCTTC. Amino acids: CASSLAEFDYTF.

This clonotype was counted a few times. This chain connects TRBV6-5 to TRBJ1-1; D remains unclear. The CDR3 runs to 13 residues. Trimming left V 6 bases short and J 1 base short, with 9 bases between. Germline V gene sequence: CDR1 MNHEY, CDR2 SVGAGI. The CDR3 nucleotides read TGTGCCAGCAGCCAACACCAGAACACTGAAGCTTTCTTT. It specifies CASSQHQNTEAFF.

CDR3 region: CSGGQGNSPLHF. The CDR3 DNA reads TGCAGCGGGGGGCAGGGTAATTCACCCCTCCACTTT. This chain joins TRBV20-1 and TRBJ1-6; tentatively, D is TRBD1 (6 bases). The CDR3 is 12 residues long. Per germline, CDR1 DFQATT and CDR2 SNEGSKA (reference sequence).

This clonotype was picked up a small number of times. The rearrangement uses TRBV7-6 and TRBJ2-7, with TRBD2 identical over 12 bases. V lost 3 bases to trimming and J lost 5 bases; unmatched junction nucleotides: 5. The CDR3 has 15 residues. CDR1 is SGHVS, CDR2 FNYEAQ, per germline. CDR3 residues: CASSLTSGRGDEQYF. The CDR3 nucleotides are TGTGCCAGCAGCTTGACTAGCGGGAGAGGGGACGAGCAGTACTTC.

The gene calls are TRBV7-2 and TRBJ2-3; a weak D match, TRBD2 (5 bases). Trimming pared 5 bases from V and 1 base from J, leaving 25 bases between. The CDR3 loop spans 19 amino acids. Germline CDR1 SGHTA, CDR2 FQGNSA. CDR3 nucleotide sequence: TGTGCCAGCAGCCCTAGGCAGCGGACTCCCTCACGGGGCACAGATACGCAGTATTTT. Translated, it gives CASSPRQRTPSRGTDTQYF.

In DNA, the CDR3 is TGTGCCAGCAGCATCCCGACTAGCGGGGGGGCGAATGAGCAGTTCTTC. Protein sequence: CASSIPTSGGANEQFF. The chain links TRBV7-6 to TRBJ2-1; TRBD2 matches 14 bases. CDR3 length: 16 amino acids. V shed 5 bases, J shed 7 bases, and the junction held 7 bases outside the gene matches. CDR1 SGHVS and CDR2 FNYEAQ come from the germline V gene.

This CDR3 reads CASRSTGTSYEQYF. The CDR3 nucleotides read TGCGCCAGCAGATCCACAGGGACTTCCTACGAGCAGTACTTC. The V and J genes are TRBV5-1 and TRBJ2-7; TRBD1 or TRBD2 may be the D gene (6 bases each). The V and J ends lost 5 bases and 1 base respectively, with 13 bases between them. CDR3 length: 14 residues. CDR1 and CDR2 (germline): SGHRS, YFSETQ. Combining the CDR3 with reference TRBV5-1 and TRBJ2-7 gives the whole variable domain KAGVTQTPRYLIKTRGQQVTLSCSPISGHRSVSWYQQTPGQGLQFLFEYFSETQRNKGNFPGRFSGRQFSNSRSEMNVSTLELGDSALYLCASRSTGTSYEQYFGPGTRLTVT.

This clonotype was seen a few times. The rearrangement joins TRBV24-1 to TRBJ2-7, with no clear D. The V end was cut by 6 bases, the J end by 4 bases, with 6 bases between. The CDR3 extends over 11 amino acids. Germline-derived CDR1 and CDR2 are KGHDR and SFDVKD. The CDR3 DNA follows: TGTGCCACCAGTATAAGGTACGAGCAGTACTTC. This translates into CATSIRYEQYF.

The sample holds a few counts of this clonotype. The gene calls are TRBV12-3 or TRBV12-4 and TRBJ1-1, with no clear D. This CDR3 contains 13 residues. Trimming stripped 3 bases from V and 1 base from J, with 6 bases between. The CDR3 nucleotides read TGTGCCAGCAGTTTTCCTTGGAACACTGAAGCTTTCTTT. Its protein product is CASSFPWNTEAFF.